This T cell receptor (beta chain) was captured by sequencing in a study of monozygotic twins with inflammatory bowel disease. A remark on this clonotype: The antigen is not known.

Researchers used template switching to add UMIs featuring a 6-nucleotide sample barcode. With the 5' RACE reads reprocessed, TCRdb shows one record per CDR3 protein and no DNA. The listing contains a few hundred thousand distinct CDR3 sequences. The length of the CDR3 is 12 residues. Per germline, CDR1 SQVTM and CDR2 ANQGSEA. Study-wide points: Healthy co-twins had higher TCRbeta inverse Simpson diversity than their IBD twins. Patient repertoires may have gained variability from differing immunosuppressive treatments. Among IBD patients, fewer clonotypes were shared with others than among healthy twins, especially with disease activity.

This clonotype was sampled from a human donor with ulcerative colitis or Crohn's disease, or a healthy co-twin of an affected twin (not recorded which). The V call is TRBV29-1, the J call TRBJ1-1. Source material: blood. CDR3: CSVSMPNTEAFF.